This T cell receptor (beta chain) came from a study of cytomegalovirus exposure and HLA in healthy donors. Germline CDR1 SGHNT, CDR2 YYREEE (reference sequence). This CDR3 is 11 amino acids long. V was trimmed by 9 bases and J by 1 base, leaving 6 bases between them. The PCR made use of 60 Vbeta and 13 Jbeta primers. Method: immunoSEQ multiplex PCR; TCRdb's copy keeps in-frame clones and lacks some. The table lists over 150,000 clones, 70% to 90% of them singletons, with over 2.5% in the top ten. The genes are TRBV5-4 and TRBJ2-3, with D uncertain. The sequenced sample consisted of PBMCs. This clonotype was obtained from a man aged 25-40 years in good health and CMV-seropositive. CDR3 region: CAIQGTDTQYF. CDR3 bases: TGTGCCATCCAGGGCACAGATACGCAGTATTTT. The full variable domain, with the rest looked up from reference TRBV5-4 and TRBJ2-3, is ETGVTQSPTHLIKTRGQQVTLRCSSQSGHNTVSWYQQALGQGPQFIFQYYREEENGRGNFPPRFSGLQFPNYSSELNVNALELDDSALYLCAIQGTDTQYFGPGTRLTVL.